The clone carrying this T cell receptor beta chain was counted once. The antigen is not known. Assay used: immunoSEQ multiplex PCR; TCRdb lists only in-frame clones, some missing. The sample includes 73,000 or so clones, 86% of them seen just once. This specimen comes from a study of OX40 agonist ivuxolimab in advanced cancers. Germline CDR1 SEHNR, CDR2 FQNEAQ (reference sequence). With V trimmed by 10 bases and J by 5 bases, 15 bases remained unmatched. The CDR3 loop spans 16 amino acids. General study points: Expanded clones tended on average to be more numerous among CD8+ T cells than CD4+. In a subset of nonresponders, normalized T-cell clonal expansion was also low.

The clonotype was recovered from an adult with an advanced solid tumor such as melanoma, head and neck, liver or kidney cancer. Here the sequenced sample was CD4+ or CD8+ T cells sorted from blood, taken in a trial of the OX40 agonist ivuxolimab. The V call is TRBV7-9, the J call TRBJ1-4; 8 nucleotides agree with TRBD1. The DNA of the CDR3 is TGTGCCATCGGAGGGACAGGAGGGCGAGGGAATGAAAAACTGTTTTTT. The encoded protein is CAIGGTGGRGNEKLFF.